These T cell receptor beta chains were read from a single sample in a study of T cells in Graves' hyperthyroidism and ophthalmopathy. Each CDR3 protein gets one entry after TCRdb re-called the multiplex PCR reads with MiXCR. In the table there are about 200,000 distinct CDR3 sequences, roughly 17% of which are singletons. Sequences were obtained from blood. The receptors come from a woman in her fifties or sixties with Graves' hyperthyroidism. Both conserved end residues are part of each CDR3. Each record gives: D gene, clone size, V gene, J gene, CDR3 protein, CDR3 DNA. A D gene is named only where the DNA matches it firmly. Clone sizes are given selectively: once, few, many, or a class where the clone is expanded.

d_call: NA
clone_size: many
v_call: TRBV11-2
j_call: TRBJ2-7
cdr3_aa: CASSRYEQYF
cdr3_nt: TGTGCCAGCAGCCGCTACGAGCAGTACTTC

d_call: NA
clone_size: NA
v_call: TRBV24-1
j_call: TRBJ2-7
cdr3_aa: CATSDPGSYEQYF
cdr3_nt: TGTGCCACCAGTGACCCTGGAAGTTACGAGCAGTACTTC

d_call: NA
clone_size: few
v_call: TRBV24-1
j_call: TRBJ2-3
cdr3_aa: CATKKGPTDTQYF
cdr3_nt: TGTGCCACCAAAAAGGGTCCCACAGATACGCAGTATTTT

d_call: NA
clone_size: few
v_call: TRBV5-1
j_call: TRBJ2-2
cdr3_aa: CASSQTLSGATGELFF
cdr3_nt: TGCGCCAGCAGCCAGACTCTTTCGGGGGCCACCGGGGAGCTGTTTTTT

d_call: NA
clone_size: NA
v_call: TRBV20-1
j_call: TRBJ2-6
cdr3_aa: CSASKGVGANVLTF
cdr3_nt: TGCAGTGCTAGCAAGGGAGTTGGGGCCAACGTCCTGACTTTC

d_call: NA
clone_size: many
v_call: TRBV7-2
j_call: TRBJ1-4
cdr3_aa: CASSLGLREKLFF
cdr3_nt: TGTGCCAGCAGCTTAGGTCTGCGAGAAAAACTGTTTTTT

d_call: TRBD2
clone_size: many
v_call: TRBV3-1
j_call: TRBJ2-1
cdr3_aa: CASSLITSEDYNEQFF
cdr3_nt: TGTGCCAGCAGCCTAATTACTAGCGAGGACTACAATGAGCAGTTCTTC

d_call: TRBD2
clone_size: many
v_call: TRBV30
j_call: TRBJ2-7
cdr3_aa: CAWSLGLAARGYEQYF
cdr3_nt: TGTGCCTGGAGTCTGGGACTAGCGGCCAGGGGATACGAGCAGTACTTC

d_call: TRBD1
clone_size: NA
v_call: TRBV14
j_call: TRBJ1-3
cdr3_aa: CASSQIRGSGNTIYF
cdr3_nt: TGTGCCAGCAGCCAGATCAGGGGGTCCGGAAACACCATATATTTT

d_call: TRBD1
clone_size: many
v_call: TRBV12-3/TRBV12-4
j_call: TRBJ2-1
cdr3_aa: CASSLRAGGGNEQFF
cdr3_nt: TGTGCCAGCAGTTTACGGGCAGGGGGCGGGAATGAGCAGTTCTTC

d_call: NA
clone_size: few
v_call: TRBV7-3
j_call: TRBJ1-6
cdr3_aa: CASSLEGPGNSPLHF
cdr3_nt: TGTGCCAGCAGCTTAGAGGGCCCGGGCAATTCACCCCTCCACTTT

d_call: TRBD1
clone_size: NA
v_call: TRBV27
j_call: TRBJ1-6
cdr3_aa: CASRTGVSYNSPLHF
cdr3_nt: TGTGCCAGCAGGACAGGGGTTTCCTATAATTCACCCCTCCACTTT

d_call: NA
clone_size: many
v_call: TRBV4-2
j_call: TRBJ2-7
cdr3_aa: CASSQVGAGSYEQYF
cdr3_nt: TGTGCCAGCAGCCAAGTAGGAGCGGGCTCCTACGAGCAGTACTTC